A selection of T cell receptor beta chains follows, all from one sample in a study of blood T cell repertoires in COVID-19. The protocol was immunoSEQ multiplex PCR, while the TCRdb copy is restricted to in-frame clones and leaves out a portion. The data contain about 400,000 clones, around 87% of them singletons. Source material: peripheral blood. These TCRs come from a human donor in a cohort sampled during active COVID-19. CDR3s include the opening cysteine and the closing phenylalanine or tryptophan. The D gene is left open where the match is weak. Some rows have no size entry. The others give once, few or many, or a class for an expanded clone.

TRBD2	TRBV14	TRBJ2-7	NA	TGTGCCAGCAGCCACACTAGCGGGGGGCAGTACGAGCAGTACTTC	CASSHTSGGQYEQYF
NA	TRBV24-1	TRBJ2-7	NA	TGTGCCACCAGTATAGGGGCGGGGGAGCAGTACTTC	CATSIGAGEQYF
NA	TRBV7-9	TRBJ1-4	NA	TGTGCCAGCAGCCCCTGGGGGGGGAGTGAAAAACTGTTTTTT	CASSPWGGSEKLFF
TRBD1	TRBV2	TRBJ2-3	once	TGTGCCAGCAGCGCTCGACAGGGGCGCACAGATACGCAGTATTTT	CASSARQGRTDTQYF
TRBD1	TRBV7-3	TRBJ2-3	NA	TGTGCCAGCAGCTACGGACAGGGTTCATCAGATACGCAGTATTTT	CASSYGQGSSDTQYF
TRBD2	TRBV29-1	TRBJ2-5	NA	TGCAGCGTTGTGGGGGGGGCTAGCGGGTCAGAGACCCAGTACTTC	CSVVGGASGSETQYF
NA	TRBV4-2	TRBJ1-3	NA	TGTGCCAGCAGCCAATCATGGCAGGGTGGCTCTGGAAACACCATATATTTT	CASSQSWQGGSGNTIYF
NA	TRBV3-1/TRBV3-2	TRBJ2-7	NA	TGTGCCAGCAGCCAAGATCGCGCGGTAGGGAGCGAGCAGTACTTC	CASSQDRAVGSEQYF
NA	TRBV2	TRBJ2-7	NA	TGTGCCAGCGGTGCCGGGACAAACGCCTACGAGCAGTACTTC	CASGAGTNAYEQYF
TRBD2	TRBV18	TRBJ2-3	NA	TGTGCCAGCTCCCTTGGGACTAGCGGGGGCACAGATACGCAGTATTTT	CASSLGTSGGTDTQYF
TRBD1	TRBV19	TRBJ2-7	NA	TGTGCCAGTAGTGGACAGGGACAGACCTACGAGCAGTACTTC	CASSGQGQTYEQYF
NA	TRBV6-5	TRBJ2-5	NA	TGTGCCAGCCTCAGGGTTGATTCAGAGACCCAGTACTTC	CASLRVDSETQYF
NA	TRBV9	TRBJ1-2	NA	TGTGCCAGCAGCTTAACACAGGGTTTAAGTGGCTACACCTTC	CASSLTQGLSGYTF
TRBD1	TRBV25-1	TRBJ2-5	NA	TGTGCCAGCAGTTCTAAGGACAGGGCGCCCCAGTACTTC	CASSSKDRAPQYF
NA	TRBV5-5	TRBJ1-2	NA	TGTGCCAGCAGCTTGGAGTCAGACGGAGCTAACTATGGCTACACCTTC	CASSLESDGANYGYTF
NA	TRBV6-1	TRBJ2-6	few	TGTGCCAGCAGTGAAGTTGCGGCCACTGGGGCCAACGTCCTGACTTTC	CASSEVAATGANVLTF
NA	TRBV10-3	TRBJ2-1	NA	TGTGCCATCAGTGACCCCCCGCGAAAGCTGGTGTACAATGAGCAGTTCTTC	CAISDPPRKLVYNEQFF
TRBD1	TRBV2	TRBJ2-7	once	TGTGCCAGCAGCAAGTACGGGACAGACTCCTACGAGCAGTACTTC	CASSKYGTDSYEQYF
TRBD2	TRBV5-5	TRBJ2-1	NA	TGTGCCAGCAGCTTGGTCCTAGCGGGAAGCTCCTACAATGAGCAGTTCTTC	CASSLVLAGSSYNEQFF
TRBD2	TRBV9	TRBJ2-2	NA	TGTGCCAGCAGCGCAGGGACTAGCGGGAGTGGTTTGGGGGAGCTGTTTTTT	CASSAGTSGSGLGELFF
NA	TRBV2	TRBJ2-7	NA	TGTGCCAGCAGTGAAGCGCTCGGGGTAGCGTACGAGCAGTACTTC	CASSEALGVAYEQYF
NA	TRBV28	TRBJ1-6	NA	TGTGCCAGCAGGGCGGCGTTGGAAGGGCGGAGGCCCCTCCACTTT	CASRAALEGRRPLHF
NA	TRBV6-4	TRBJ2-3	NA	TGTGCCAGCAGTGACTCGGCAGGCGCGGATACGCAGTATTTT	CASSDSAGADTQYF
NA	TRBV9	TRBJ2-3	NA	TGTGCCAGCAGCCCTTGGGGCGGCCTAAGCACAGATACGCAGTATTTT	CASSPWGGLSTDTQYF
TRBD2	TRBV27	TRBJ2-1	NA	TGTGCCAGCAGTTTAGGGGTTGGACGGGAGGGGTCCTACAATGAGCAGTTCTTC	CASSLGVGREGSYNEQFF
TRBD2	TRBV4-2	TRBJ2-3	NA	TGTGCCAGCAGCCAGGAACCTCTAGCGGGAGGGCCCCCAGATACGCAGTATTTT	CASSQEPLAGGPPDTQYF
NA	TRBV4-1	TRBJ1-5	NA	TGCGCCAGCAGCCAAGAAAGCCTCAATCAGCCCCAGCATTTT	CASSQESLNQPQHF
TRBD2	TRBV5-6	TRBJ2-5	NA	TGTGCCAGCAGCTTTGTAGGGCTAGCGGTCCAAGAGACCCAGTACTTC	CASSFVGLAVQETQYF
NA	TRBV6-5	TRBJ2-3	NA	TGTGCCAGCACCCTACAGGGGGGGAGCACAGATACGCAGTATTTT	CASTLQGGSTDTQYF
TRBD2	TRBV10-3	TRBJ2-7	NA	TGTGCCATCAGTGCCGGGACTAGCGTGAATCACGAGCAGTACTTC	CAISAGTSVNHEQYF
NA	TRBV25-1	TRBJ1-3	few	TGTGCCAGCAGTGCGTCAGGGGCGAACACCATATATTTT	CASSASGANTIYF
NA	TRBV5-4	TRBJ2-1	NA	TGTGCCAGCAGCTCCGCTAGCAACAATGAGCAGTTCTTC	CASSSASNNEQFF
NA	TRBV12-3/TRBV12-4	TRBJ1-3	NA	TGTGCCAGCAGTTTAGCCTCGGGAGGCACCATATATTTT	CASSLASGGTIYF
NA	TRBV18	TRBJ2-2	NA	TGTGCCAGCTCACCACTAAGCCGCACCGGGGAGCTGTTTTTT	CASSPLSRTGELFF